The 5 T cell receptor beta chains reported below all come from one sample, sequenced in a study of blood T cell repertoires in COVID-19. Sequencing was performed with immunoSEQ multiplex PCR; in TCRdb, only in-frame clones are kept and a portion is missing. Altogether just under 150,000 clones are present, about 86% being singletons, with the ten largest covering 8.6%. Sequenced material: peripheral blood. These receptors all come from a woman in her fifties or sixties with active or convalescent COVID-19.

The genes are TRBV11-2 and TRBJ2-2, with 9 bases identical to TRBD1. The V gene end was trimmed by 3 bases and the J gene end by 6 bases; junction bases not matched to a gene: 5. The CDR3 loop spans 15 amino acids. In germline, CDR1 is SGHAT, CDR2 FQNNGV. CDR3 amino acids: CASSFTGGKAGELFF. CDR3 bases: TGTGCCAGCAGCTTCACAGGGGGCAAAGCCGGGGAGCTGTTTTTT.

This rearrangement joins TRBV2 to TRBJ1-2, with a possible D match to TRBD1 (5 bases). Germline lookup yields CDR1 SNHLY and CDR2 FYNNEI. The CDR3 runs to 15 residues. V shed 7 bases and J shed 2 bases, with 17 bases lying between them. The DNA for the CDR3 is TGTGCCAGCACCGGGGGGGGGAAGGAGAACTATGGCTACACCTTC. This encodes CASTGGGKENYGYTF.

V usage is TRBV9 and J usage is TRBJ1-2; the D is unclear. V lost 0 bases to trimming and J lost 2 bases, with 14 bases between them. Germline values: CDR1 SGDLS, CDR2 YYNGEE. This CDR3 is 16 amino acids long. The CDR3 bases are TGTGCCAGCAGCGTAGACCCCTCGAGTCACAACTATGGCTACACCTTC. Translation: CASSVDPSSHNYGYTF.

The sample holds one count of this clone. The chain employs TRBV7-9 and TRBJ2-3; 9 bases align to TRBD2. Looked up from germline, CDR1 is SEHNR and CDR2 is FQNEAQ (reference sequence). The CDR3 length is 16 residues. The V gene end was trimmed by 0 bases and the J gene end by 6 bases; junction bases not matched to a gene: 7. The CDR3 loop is CASSLAAGGPRDTQYF. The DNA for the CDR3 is TGTGCCAGCAGCTTAGCGGCGGGGGGGCCTCGGGATACGCAGTATTTT.

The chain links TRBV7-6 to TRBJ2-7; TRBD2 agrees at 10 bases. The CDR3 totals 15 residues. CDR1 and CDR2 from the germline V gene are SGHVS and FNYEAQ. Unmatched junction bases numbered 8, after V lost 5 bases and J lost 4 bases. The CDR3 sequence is CASSPGLAETYEQYF. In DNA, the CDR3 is TGTGCCAGCAGCCCCGGACTAGCGGAAACTTACGAGCAGTACTTC.